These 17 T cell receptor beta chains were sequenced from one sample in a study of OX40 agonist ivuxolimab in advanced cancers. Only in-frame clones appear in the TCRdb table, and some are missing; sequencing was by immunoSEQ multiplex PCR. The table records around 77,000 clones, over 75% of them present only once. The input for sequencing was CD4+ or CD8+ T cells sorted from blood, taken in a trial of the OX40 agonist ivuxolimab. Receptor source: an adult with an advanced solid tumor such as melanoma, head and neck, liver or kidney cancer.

CDR3 loop: CASSPTPGPENYGYTF. DNA of the CDR3: TGTGCCAGCAGCCCTACCCCCGGACCCGAGAACTATGGCTACACCTTC. V gene TRBV9 combines with J gene TRBJ1-2, with D uncertain. The CDR3 has 16 amino acids. Germline V CDR1 and CDR2: SGDLS, YYNGEE. V shed 4 bases and J shed 2 bases, with 18 bases lying between them.

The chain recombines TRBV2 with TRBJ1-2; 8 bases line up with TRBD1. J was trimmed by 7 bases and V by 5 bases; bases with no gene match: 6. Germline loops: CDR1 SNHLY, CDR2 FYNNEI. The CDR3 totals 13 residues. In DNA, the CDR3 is TGTGCCAGCAGTCTGGACAGGGATCCTGGCTACACCTTC. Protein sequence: CASSLDRDPGYTF.

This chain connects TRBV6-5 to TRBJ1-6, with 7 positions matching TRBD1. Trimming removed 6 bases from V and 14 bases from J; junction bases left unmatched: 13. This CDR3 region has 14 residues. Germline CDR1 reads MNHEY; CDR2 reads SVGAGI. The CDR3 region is CASSRDREVSTLHF. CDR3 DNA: TGTGCCAGCAGCCGAGACAGGGAGGTATCCACCCTCCACTTT.

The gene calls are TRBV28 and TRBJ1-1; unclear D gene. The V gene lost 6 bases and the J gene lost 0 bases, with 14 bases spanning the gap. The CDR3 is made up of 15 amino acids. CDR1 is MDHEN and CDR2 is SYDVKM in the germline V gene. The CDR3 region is CASRDRPQMNTEAFF. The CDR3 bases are TGTGCCAGCAGGGACCGACCACAAATGAACACTGAAGCTTTCTTT.

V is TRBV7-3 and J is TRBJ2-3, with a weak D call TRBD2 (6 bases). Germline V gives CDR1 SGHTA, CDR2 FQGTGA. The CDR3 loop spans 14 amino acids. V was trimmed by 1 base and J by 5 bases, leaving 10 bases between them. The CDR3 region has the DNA TGTGCCAGCAGCTTAAGGCGGGGCGGAGATACGCAGTATTTT. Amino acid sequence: CASSLRRGGDTQYF.

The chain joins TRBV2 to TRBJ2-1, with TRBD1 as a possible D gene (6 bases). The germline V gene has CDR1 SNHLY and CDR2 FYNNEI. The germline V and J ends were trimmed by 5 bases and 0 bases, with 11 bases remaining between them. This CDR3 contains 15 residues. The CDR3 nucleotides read TGTGCCAGCAGTTACCAGGACAGCTCCTACAATGAGCAGTTCTTC. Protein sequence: CASSYQDSSYNEQFF.

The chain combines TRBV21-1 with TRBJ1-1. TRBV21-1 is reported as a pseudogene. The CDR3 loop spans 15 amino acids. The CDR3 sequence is CASSSLGLPNTEAFF. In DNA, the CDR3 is TGTGCCAGCAGCTCATTGGGACTGCCGAACACTGAAGCTTTCTTT.

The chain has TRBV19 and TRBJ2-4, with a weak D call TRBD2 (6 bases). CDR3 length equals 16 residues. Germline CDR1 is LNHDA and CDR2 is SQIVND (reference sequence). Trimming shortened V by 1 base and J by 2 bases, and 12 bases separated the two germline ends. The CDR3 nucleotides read TGTGCCAGTAGTATAGTCCCCCGGACTACCAAAAACATTCAGTACTTC. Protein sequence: CASSIVPRTTKNIQYF.

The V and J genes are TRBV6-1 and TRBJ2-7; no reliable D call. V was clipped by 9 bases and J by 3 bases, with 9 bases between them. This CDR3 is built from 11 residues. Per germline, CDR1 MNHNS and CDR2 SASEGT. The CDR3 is CASKGNYEQYF. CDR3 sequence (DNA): TGTGCCAGTAAGGGAAACTACGAGCAGTACTTC.

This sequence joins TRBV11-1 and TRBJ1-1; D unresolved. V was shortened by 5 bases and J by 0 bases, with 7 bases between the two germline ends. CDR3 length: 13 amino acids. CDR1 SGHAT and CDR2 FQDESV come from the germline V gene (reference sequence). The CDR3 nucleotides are TGTGCCAGCAGCCCCCATATGAACACTGAAGCTTTCTTT. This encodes CASSPHMNTEAFF.

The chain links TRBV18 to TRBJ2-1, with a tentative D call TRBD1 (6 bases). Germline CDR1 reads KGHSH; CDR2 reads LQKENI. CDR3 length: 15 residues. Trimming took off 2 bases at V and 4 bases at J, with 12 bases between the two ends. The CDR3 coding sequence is TGTGCCAGCTCACCAGTCGGGACAACGTACAATGAGCAGTTCTTC. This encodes CASSPVGTTYNEQFF.

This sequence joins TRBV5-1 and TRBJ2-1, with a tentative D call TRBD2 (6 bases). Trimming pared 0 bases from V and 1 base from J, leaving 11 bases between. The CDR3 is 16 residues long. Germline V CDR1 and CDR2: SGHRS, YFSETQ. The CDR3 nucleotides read TGCGCCAGCAGCTTGGGGCTGGGGGGATCCTACAATGAGCAGTTCTTC. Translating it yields CASSLGLGGSYNEQFF.

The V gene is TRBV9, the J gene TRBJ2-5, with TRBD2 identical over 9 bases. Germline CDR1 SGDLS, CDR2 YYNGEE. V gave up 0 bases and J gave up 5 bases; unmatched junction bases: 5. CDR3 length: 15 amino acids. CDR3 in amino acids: CASSVGLAGKETQYF. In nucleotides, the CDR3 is TGTGCCAGCAGCGTAGGCCTAGCGGGGAAGGAGACCCAGTACTTC.

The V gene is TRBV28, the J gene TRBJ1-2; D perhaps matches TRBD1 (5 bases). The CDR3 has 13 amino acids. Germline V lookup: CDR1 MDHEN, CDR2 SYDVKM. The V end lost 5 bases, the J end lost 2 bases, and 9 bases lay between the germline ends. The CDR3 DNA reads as TGTGCCAGCAGTAAGGGACGGAACTATGGCTACACCTTC. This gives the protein CASSKGRNYGYTF.

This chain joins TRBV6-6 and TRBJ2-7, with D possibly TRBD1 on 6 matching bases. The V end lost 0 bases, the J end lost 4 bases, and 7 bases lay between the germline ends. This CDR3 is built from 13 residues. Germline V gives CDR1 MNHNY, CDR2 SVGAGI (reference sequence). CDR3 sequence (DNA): TGTGCCAGCAGTTACTCGACAGGTTACGAGCAGTACTTC. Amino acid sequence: CASSYSTGYEQYF.

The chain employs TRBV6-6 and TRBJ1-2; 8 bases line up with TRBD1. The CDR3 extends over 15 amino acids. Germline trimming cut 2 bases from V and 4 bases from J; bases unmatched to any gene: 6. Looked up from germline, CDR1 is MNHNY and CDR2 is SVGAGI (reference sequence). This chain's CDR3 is CASSYDGTGLYGYTF. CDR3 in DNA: TGTGCCAGCAGTTACGATGGGACAGGCCTCTATGGCTACACCTTC.

Here the CDR3 DNA reads TGTGCCAGCAGGCCGGGGGGAGGCTATGGCTACACCTTC. It codes for CASRPGGGYGYTF. The chain links TRBV5-4 to TRBJ1-2; tentative D call: TRBD1 (5 bases). The CDR3 runs 13 residues. The germline V gene encodes CDR1 SGHNT and CDR2 YYREEE (reference sequence). Trimming took 5 bases from V and 4 from J, leaving 12 bases between them.